This TCR beta chain originates from a study of shared clonotypes between healthy human individuals (dated by TCRdb to 2018 to 2020). A note on the overall study: The cohort included three men and a couple of women between 18 and 49 years of age. Leukapheresis yielded between about 0.94 and 9 billion PBMCs per donor. Blood TCR repertoires of roughly five healthy adults were deeply sequenced to estimate repertoire size and the extent of clonotype sharing between individuals. Different laboratories and diverse techniques were used to prepare libraries and sequence TCR repertoires, to increase sequencing depth and limit assay-specific biases. Per donor, three plates each were used for CD4 naive and CD4 memory, two for CD8 naive, and one for CD8 memory.

As for this clone: Its antigen is currently not known. Base qualities are missing; no much larger clone stands one base away.

Using the deep immunoSEQ assay, multiplex PCR amplified TCR CDR3 regions from genomic DNA. Genomic DNA extracted from each cell subset was distributed evenly over all wells of several immunoSEQ 96-well plates, and each plate served as one replicate. For sorted subsets, about 210 ng of genomic DNA, equivalent to some 30,000 T cell genomes, went into each replicate PCR. Purified libraries were quantified with a Qubit 3.0 fluorometer, sized on a Bioanalyzer 2100, and re-quantified with the KAPA Library Quantification kit. A separate single-read 150-cycle Illumina NextSeq 550 flow cell was used to sequence each immunoSEQ 96-well plate. On the authors' methods: The immunoSEQ output contained only junctional sequences without quality scores, so filtering could not match that applied to full-length reads. To assign V/J genes and CDR3, sequences were annotated using PyIR, a Python wrapper for IgBLAST v1.9, with IMGT germline references. Reads with weak V/J assignments (E-value above 1e-6), missing CDR3, stop codons, out-of-frame junctions, or ambiguous translated residues were removed. V3J clonotypes were defined as sequences sharing an identical inferred V gene, J gene, and CDR3 amino acid sequence. To compute the percentage overlap between repertoires, the number of shared unique clonotypes was divided by the size of the smaller repertoire. Three approaches were used to assess repertoire richness: RTK rarefaction, the Chao1 estimator, and Recon v2.1 estimates of unobserved clonotypes. Generation probabilities for all TCRbeta clonotypes obtained by the gDNA method from several donors were computed using OLGA. Drawn from immuneACCESS, this table holds only the in-frame rearrangements with V and J called that TCRdb kept. Clones are partly lost; checked studies trace under half to an unresolved V gene and leave the rest unexplained. That table gives V, J and clone size, and the DNA gave D and trimming. This sample is represented by about a million clones; 65% to 80% of them were singletons. The ten largest clones add up to approximately 1.3% of the sample.

The donors were healthy, HIV-negative adults with no recently reported acute infections or vaccinations. Every donor was a Caucasian adult living in Nashville, Tennessee, USA. CD4+ T cells were enriched through magnetic negative selection, after which naive cells were positively selected on CD45RA and the remaining negative fraction served as the memory subset. Blood was collected by leukapheresis, and PBMCs were isolated by Ficoll-Histopaque density gradient centrifugation and then cryopreserved in liquid nitrogen vapor phase. Purity and quantity of every magnetically sorted T cell population were checked by analytical flow cytometry. Each sorted fraction had its genomic DNA isolated and then quantified by UV absorbance on a Nanodrop 2000c. Points the paper makes about the study in general: Naive subsets generally had larger estimated clonotype richness than memory subsets did. Because the study included only a small number of donors, the genetic and exposure-history diversity represented was limited. Compared with non-shared clonotypes, the clonotypes found in all four sorted-subset donors had higher generation probabilities. Only blood was sampled, and tissue TCR repertoires likely differ from those in blood. Even with the large sequencing depth, rarefaction of the sorted-subset datasets indicated that sequencing was incomplete. Based on pairwise subsampling, the degree of clonotype sharing among donors was expected to be affected by sequencing depth. Sharing across several donors was observed for roughly 5% of naive CD4, under 4% of naive CD8, about 2.5% of memory CD4, and around 0.4% of memory CD8 clonotypes.

V is clipped by 3 bases and J by 12 bases, and the sequence between their germline boundaries is 17 bases long. The germline V gene (reference sequence) supplies CDR1 LNHDA and CDR2 SQIVND. The CDR3, from cysteine to phenylalanine, totals 13 residues. Left in the record is the CDR3 DNA by itself, 39 bases read in frame from the first base. Recombination connected TRBV19 to TRBJ1-1; the D region possibly corresponds to TRBD1 (6 bases align). This receptor was obtained from a young man in good health. The sample consisted of memory CD4+ T cells sorted from blood. According to the study, the label for this sample's cell subset or site signals: CD45RA-negative fraction. CDR3 reads: CASSMGPRTEPFF. Read as DNA, the sequence is TGTGCCAGTAGTATGGGCCCCCGGACAGAACCTTTCTTT.